Detailed here is one TCR beta chain. The antigen remains unidentified. The data were obtained in a study of T cell responses to AZD1222 COVID-19 vaccine. Findings and caveats of the study: Without day 14 samples, only post-peak T cell repertoires were studied. Elevations in Spike-specific TCR breadth and depth followed administration of two AZD1222 doses. Donor demographics were predominantly white British with a female majority; clonal diversity may be underestimated.

There are 17 residues in the CDR3. V lost 0 bases and J lost 0, with 9 bases in between. Germline loops: CDR1 LGHDT, CDR2 YNNKEL (reference sequence). The protocol was immunoSEQ multiplex PCR, while the TCRdb copy is restricted to in-frame clones and leaves out a portion. The table lists some 130,000 clones, approximately 90% of them singletons. The source material was peripheral blood, sampled 28 days after the second AZD1222 dose. The chain employs TRBV3-1 (or the pseudogene TRBV3-2) and TRBJ2-6; D is uncertain. The sequence came from an adult who received the AZD1222 COVID-19 vaccine. The CDR3 protein is CASSQEPRSSGANVLTF. CDR3 DNA sequence: TGTGCCAGCAGCCAAGAACCACGGAGCTCTGGGGCCAACGTCCTGACTTTC.